This T cell receptor (delta chain) was documented in a study of delta chains in infants with herpesvirus infections. About the research overall: Ugandan infants were followed prospectively from birth through primary CMV infection. Study-wide findings and caveats: The public clonotype appeared only at the first post-infection time point. The public clonotype decayed quickly, seemingly gone after about two months.

Gamma-chain- and delta-chain-specific primers converted PBMC RNA into TCR cDNA. TCRdb reprocessed the RT-PCR reads through CATT. The sample holds about 2,600 delta-chain clones, roughly 35% seen once. Germline-derived CDR1 and CDR2 are TSWWSYY and QGS. CDR3 size: 28 residues. Trimming at V came to 3 bases and at J to 0 bases, leaving 41 bases not matched to a gene. Concerning this clone itself: The antigen remains unidentified.

The TCR comes from a human donor who was a Ugandan infant, either HIV-exposed or HIV-unexposed (not recorded which). The chain couples TRDV1 to TRDJ1; 9 positions agree with TRDD2. Sequencing used peripheral blood, obtained at time point 4 of longitudinal follow-up. The CDR3 nucleotides are TGTGCTCTTGGGGATCCCCCGGCCTTCCTACAGTGGAGGGTTGAGCTGGAGGAGGCCCCAAGGAACACCGATAAACTCATCTTT. It translates to CALGDPPAFLQWRVELEEAPRNTDKLIF.